Shown below are 26 T cell receptor beta chains from a single sample sequenced in a study of shared clonotypes between healthy human individuals. The naive CD8 population came from CD45RO-negative cells selected for CCR7, without terminally differentiated effector memory CD45RA+ cells. Profiling relied on immunoSEQ multiplex PCR, and the TCRdb table lists in-frame clones only, not all of them. The sample has under 850,000 clones, about 91% seen once. Sequencing used naive CD8+ T cells sorted from blood. The receptors stem from a man aged 25-40 years in good health.

V usage is TRBV27 and J usage is TRBJ2-3, with unresolved D. The CDR3 length is 13 residues. From germline, CDR1 is MNHEY and CDR2 SMNVEV (reference sequence). Between the trimmed V and J ends, which lost 3 bases and 3 bases, there was a span of 7 bases. The CDR3 loop is CASSFRSTDTQYF. CDR3 nucleotides: TGTGCCAGCAGTTTCCGGAGTACAGATACGCAGTATTTT.

The V gene is TRBV7-3, the J gene TRBJ2-3, with unresolved D. V shed 1 base and J shed 5 bases, with 7 bases lying between them. Per germline, CDR1 SGHTA and CDR2 FQGTGA. The length of the CDR3 is 13 residues. The CDR3 protein is CASSLNSKDTQYF. CDR3 coding DNA: TGTGCCAGCAGCTTAAACTCTAAAGATACGCAGTATTTT.

Comments on this clone: Different DNA sequences within this sample yield the same CDR3. The J gene is TRBJ2-1, the V gene TRBV4-3, with TRBD1 identical over 8 bases. The CDR3 is made up of 15 amino acids. The V segment lost 4 bases and the J segment 0 bases; nucleotides outside the gene matches: 2. In germline, CDR1 is LGHNA, CDR2 YSLEER. The CDR3: CASSRDRGSYNEQFF. Here the CDR3 DNA reads TGCGCCAGCAGCCGTGACAGGGGCTCCTACAATGAGCAGTTCTTC.

The rearrangement uses TRBV6-5 and TRBJ1-2, with D possibly matching TRBD1 (6 bases). V lost 6 bases to trimming and J lost 7 bases, with 12 bases between them. Germline lookup yields CDR1 MNHEY and CDR2 SVGAGI. The CDR3 runs to 12 residues. The CDR3 reads CASRDGGGGYTF. CDR3 nucleotide sequence: TGTGCCAGCAGAGACGGAGGGGGTGGCTACACCTTC.

The chain links TRBV7-9 to TRBJ1-1, with D tentatively TRBD1 (6 bases). Trimming stripped 5 bases from V and 8 bases from J, with 15 bases between. The V gene's germline CDR1 is SEHNR and CDR2 FQNEAQ (reference sequence). CDR3 size: 13 residues. The CDR3, as DNA: TGTGCCAGCAGCCCCTGGGACACCGCGGAAGCTTTCTTT. Translation gives CASSPWDTAEAFF.

The rearrangement uses TRBV10-2 and TRBJ2-1, with a tentative D call TRBD1 (5 bases). Germline V gene data show CDR1 as WSHSY and CDR2 as SAAADI. The CDR3 covers 14 residues. V gave up 8 bases and J gave up 0 bases, with 11 bases separating them. The CDR3 loop is CASGALGSYNEQFF. DNA for the CDR3: TGCGCCAGCGGGGCTCTTGGCTCCTACAATGAGCAGTTCTTC.

CDR3 protein: CASSIVPGAYNEQFF. CDR3 nucleotide sequence: TGTGCCAGTAGTATCGTTCCGGGAGCCTACAATGAGCAGTTCTTC. The chain recombines TRBV19 with TRBJ2-1; the D gene is possibly TRBD2 (6 bases). The germline V gene has CDR1 LNHDA and CDR2 SQIVND (reference sequence). With 3 bases removed from V and 2 bases from J, the gap between germline ends came to 11 bases. CDR3 size: 15 residues. Full variable domain (remainder filled in from reference TRBV19 and TRBJ2-1): DGGITQSPKYLFRKEGQNVTLSCEQNLNHDAMYWYRQDPGQGLRLIYYSQIVNDFQKGDIAEGYSVSREKKESFPLTVTSAQKNPTAFYLCASSIVPGAYNEQFFGPGTRLTVL.

This chain links TRBV7-9 with TRBJ2-7, with 7 positions matching TRBD1. This CDR3 region has 15 residues. CDR1 is SEHNR and CDR2 is FQNEAQ in the germline V gene (reference sequence). J gave up 2 bases and V 5 bases, and 9 bases lay outside the gene matches. CDR3 coding DNA: TGTGCCAGCAGCCCCCCGAGGACAGGTACCTACGAGCAGTACTTC. It is translated as CASSPPRTGTYEQYF.

The chain employs TRBV5-1 and TRBJ2-2; TRBD1 matches 10 bases. Per the germline V gene, CDR1 is SGHRS and CDR2 is YFSETQ. The CDR3 consists of 19 residues. V lost 4 bases to trimming and J lost 4 bases; unmatched junction nucleotides: 16. In DNA, the CDR3 is TGCGCCAGCAGCCCGCTACCGGGACAGGGGTCCCGGGGCACCGGGGAGCTGTTTTTT. Amino acids: CASSPLPGQGSRGTGELFF.

This clone showed up just once. The chain recombines TRBV11-3 with TRBJ2-1; D not certain. This CDR3 has 15 amino acids. The V end was cut by 2 bases, the J end by 0 bases, with 8 bases between. Germline-derived CDR1 and CDR2 are SGHNT and YENEEA. As DNA, the CDR3 is TGTGCCAGCAGCTTAAACTCGAACTCCTACAATGAGCAGTTCTTC. This translates into CASSLNSNSYNEQFF.

This chain connects TRBV27 to TRBJ1-2, with TRBD1 matching over 10 bases. V was clipped by 5 bases and J by 8 bases; unmatched bases: 8. Germline V gene lookup returns CDR1 MNHEY and CDR2 SMNVEV (reference sequence). CDR3 size: 14 residues. In nucleotides, the CDR3 is TGTGCCAGCAGTCCGACCGGGACAGGGGAAGGCTACACCTTC. This gives the protein CASSPTGTGEGYTF.

The J gene is TRBJ2-7, the V gene TRBV4-1, with D tentatively TRBD2 (6 bases). V lost 0 bases and J 8 bases, leaving 20 bases between the germline ends. There are 16 residues in the CDR3. Germline V gene sequence: CDR1 MGHRA, CDR2 YSYEKL. CDR3 sequence reads: CASSQEPGDFASQQYF. DNA of the CDR3: TGCGCCAGCAGCCAAGAACCTGGGGACTTCGCCTCCCAGCAGTACTTC.

The chain uses TRBV29-1 and TRBJ2-7; 13 bases line up with TRBD2. The CDR3 contains 15 residues. The V and J ends lost 1 base and 5 bases, in that order; junction bases with no gene match: 5. The germline V gene has CDR1 SQVTM and CDR2 ANQGSEA. CDR3 DNA: TGCAGCGTTGAAGGGACTAGCGGGAGTGAGAACGAGCAGTACTTC. Amino acid sequence: CSVEGTSGSENEQYF.

V usage is TRBV28 and J usage is TRBJ1-5; D ambiguous. This CDR3 is built from 14 residues. Per germline, CDR1 MDHEN and CDR2 SYDVKM. V lost 3 bases and J 9 bases, leaving 15 bases between the germline ends. The CDR3 DNA follows: TGTGCCAGCAGTTTCAAGATCAGCTACCGGCCCCAGCATTTT. Protein product: CASSFKISYRPQHF.

The gene calls are TRBV27 and TRBJ2-1, with TRBD2 matching over 7 bases. Germline V gives CDR1 MNHEY, CDR2 SMNVEV (reference sequence). The CDR3 loop spans 15 amino acids. The V segment lost 2 bases and the J segment 4 bases; nucleotides outside the gene matches: 5. Here the CDR3 DNA reads TGTGCCAGCAGTTTAGGGGGGAGGGCGTACAATGAGCAGTTCTTC. Protein sequence: CASSLGGRAYNEQFF.

This rearrangement joins TRBV7-9 to TRBJ2-5; D may be TRBD1 (5 bases). Looked up from germline, CDR1 is SEHNR and CDR2 is FQNEAQ (reference sequence). Trimming left V 3 bases short and J 0 bases short, with 17 bases between. CDR3 length: 17 residues. DNA for the CDR3: TGTGCCAGCAGCTTTCGATTCAGGGCGGCGTACCAAGAGACCCAGTACTTC. This translates into CASSFRFRAAYQETQYF.

This chain links TRBV15 with TRBJ2-2; 8 nucleotides match TRBD2. V dropped 2 bases and J dropped 0; count of bases not matched to a gene: 8. This CDR3 is built from 18 residues. CDR1 LNHNV and CDR2 YYDKDF come from the germline V gene (reference sequence). In DNA form, the CDR3 reads TGTGCCACCAGCAGACGCGGACTAGCCCTACCGAACACCGGGGAGCTGTTTTTT. Residues: CATSRRGLALPNTGELFF.

The gene calls are TRBV2 and TRBJ2-1, with 8 bases that match TRBD2. V was pared by 10 bases and J by 1 base, with 3 bases of the junction left unmatched. This CDR3 comprises 13 residues. CDR1 is SNHLY, CDR2 FYNNEI, per germline. The CDR3 DNA reads as TGTGCCACCAGCGGGAGTTCCTACAATGAGCAGTTCTTC. This gives the protein CATSGSSYNEQFF.

This clone was seen a single time. DNA of the CDR3: TGTGCCAGCAATACCGGGACGGTCAGCACAGATACGCAGTATTTT. Protein: CASNTGTVSTDTQYF. This chain joins TRBV6-6 and TRBJ2-3; D possibly matches TRBD1 or TRBD2 (5 bases each). V shed 7 bases and J shed 0 bases, with 14 bases lying between them. This CDR3 spans 15 amino acids. The germline gives CDR1 MNHNY, CDR2 SVGAGI (reference sequence).

The rearrangement joins TRBV6-1 to TRBJ1-1; D is possibly TRBD1 (5 bases). Trimming stripped 8 bases from V and 3 bases from J, with 19 bases between. This CDR3 spans 15 amino acids. Germline V lookup: CDR1 MNHNS, CDR2 SASEGT. In DNA, the CDR3 is TGTGCCAGCTGGTCGGAGAGGGCCAGGGACACTGAAGCTTTCTTT. Its translation is CASWSERARDTEAFF.

J is TRBJ1-2 and V is TRBV9, with 8 positions matching TRBD1. Germline CDR1 is SGDLS and CDR2 is YYNGEE. Trimming at V came to 3 bases and at J to 3 bases, leaving 7 bases not matched to a gene. The CDR3 is made up of 15 amino acids. The CDR3 spells CASSAPGQAYYGYTF. CDR3 sequence (DNA): TGTGCCAGCAGCGCACCGGGACAGGCCTACTATGGCTACACCTTC.

Details on this clone: Other DNA sequences within the sample encode an identical CDR3. V is TRBV29-1 and J is TRBJ2-7, with D perhaps assigned TRBD1 or TRBD2 (6 bases each). The length of the CDR3 is 12 residues. The V end lost 4 bases, the J end lost 4 bases, and 11 bases lay between the germline ends. Germline CDR1 and CDR2: SQVTM and ANQGSEA. The CDR3 DNA sequence: TGCAGCGTTGTTTGGGGGGCGTACGAGCAGTACTTC. Its translation is CSVVWGAYEQYF.

The chain combines TRBV28 with TRBJ2-7; TRBD2 might be the D (6 bases). This CDR3 has 12 amino acids. Germline CDR1 is MDHEN and CDR2 is SYDVKM. V lost 11 bases to trimming and J lost 1 base, with 12 bases between them. The CDR3 spells CAAGGDSYEQYF. CDR3 DNA: TGTGCCGCTGGCGGGGATTCCTACGAGCAGTACTTC.

This clone has a single count. This chain connects TRBV19 to TRBJ2-1; tentatively, D is TRBD1 or TRBD2 (5 bases each). Germline CDR1 is LNHDA and CDR2 is SQIVND (reference sequence). The CDR3 contains 13 residues. Trimming cost V 5 bases and J 5 bases, with 10 bases left between them. For the CDR3, the DNA is TGTGCCAGTAGTGGGGGACCCAACAATGAGCAGTTCTTC. Its protein is CASSGGPNNEQFF.

The genes are TRBV9 and TRBJ1-2; D unresolved. The V end was cut by 3 bases, the J end by 0 bases, with 15 bases between. CDR3 length: 16 residues. CDR1 SGDLS and CDR2 YYNGEE come from the germline V gene. The DNA for the CDR3 is TGTGCCAGCAGCGCCTCCTTGCGTGATTCTAACTATGGCTACACCTTC. It yields the protein CASSASLRDSNYGYTF.

V and J are TRBV7-9 and TRBJ1-2; TRBD1 aligns across 7 bases. With V trimmed by 4 bases and J by 3 bases, 20 bases remained unmatched. The germline CDR1 and CDR2 sequences are SEHNR and FQNEAQ (reference sequence). The CDR3 has 19 residues. CDR3: CASSSSNTGEPKVDYGYTF. The CDR3 coding sequence is TGTGCCAGCAGCTCTTCCAATACAGGGGAACCTAAGGTGGACTATGGCTACACCTTC.